These 11 T cell receptor beta chains share one sample of origin, sequenced in a study of T cell responses to AZD1222 COVID-19 vaccine. TCRdb keeps only in-frame clones here, not all; method: immunoSEQ multiplex PCR. The repertoire consists of some 110,000 clones, with roughly 84% occurring once and the leading ten covering approximately 18%. The specimen comprised peripheral blood, sampled 28 days after the second AZD1222 dose. All receptors come from an adult who received the AZD1222 COVID-19 vaccine.

The chain carries TRBV11-2 and TRBJ1-6; the match to TRBD1 covers 9 bases. The length of the CDR3 is 17 residues. Losses at the gene ends were 1 base for V and 9 bases for J; bases not matched to a gene: 10. Per germline, CDR1 SGHAT and CDR2 FQNNGV. The DNA of the CDR3 is TGTGCCAGCAGCTTAGTTATATGGGACAGGGACGGTTCACCCCTCCACTTT. Translated: CASSLVIWDRDGSPLHF. Based on the CDR3 plus reference TRBV11-2 and TRBJ1-6, the full variable domain is EAGVAQSPRYKIIEKRQSVAFWCNPISGHATLYWYQQILGQGPKLLIQFQNNGVVDDSQLPKDRFSAERLKGVDSTLKIQPAKLEDSAVYLCASSLVIWDRDGSPLHFGNGTRLTVT.

This clone came up a few times. The V and J genes are TRBV18 and TRBJ2-7; 7 positions match TRBD2. CDR1 is KGHSH and CDR2 is LQKENI in the germline V gene. The CDR3 sequence is 14 residues long. With 1 base clipped from V and 3 bases from J, the junction kept 3 bases outside the gene matches. The CDR3 DNA reads TGTGCCAGCTCACCACGGGGAGGGGACTACGAGCAGTACTTC. This sequence encodes CASSPRGGDYEQYF.

The rearrangement links TRBV12-3 or TRBV12-4 to TRBJ1-1; D remains ambiguous. The CDR3 extends over 13 amino acids. The ends were cut back, 5 bases at V and 3 bases at J, with 10 bases in the middle. CDR3 loop: CASSPRDYTEAFF. CDR3 bases: TGTGCCAGCAGTCCACGGGATTACACTGAAGCTTTCTTT.

This clone was seen a single time. V gene TRBV7-7 combines with J gene TRBJ2-5; 9 positions agree with TRBD1. The CDR3 is made up of 16 amino acids. Germline V gene sequence: CDR1 SSHAT, CDR2 FNYEAQ (reference sequence). J was trimmed by 4 bases and V by 0 bases; bases with no gene match: 6. The CDR3 nucleotides are TGTGCCAGCAGCTTAGCGGGAGGACAGGGGAGAGAGACCCAGTACTTC. Its translation: CASSLAGGQGRETQYF.

This clone appeared a single time. The rearrangement links TRBV10-1 to TRBJ1-1; no definite D call. V was clipped by 3 bases and J by 0 bases, with 11 bases between them. The CDR3 runs to 15 residues. Germline V gives CDR1 WNHNN, CDR2 SYGVQD (reference sequence). The DNA of the CDR3 is TGCGCCAGCAGTGAAATCCGGGAGGTGAACACTGAAGCTTTCTTT. This codes for CASSEIREVNTEAFF.

The V gene is TRBV5-1, the J gene TRBJ1-3, with D tentatively TRBD1 (6 bases). In germline, CDR1 is SGHRS, CDR2 YFSETQ. The CDR3 length is 15 residues. The V and J ends lost 5 bases and 1 base respectively, with 13 bases between them. CDR3 protein: CASSERGQSGNTIYF. In DNA, the CDR3 is TGCGCCAGCAGTGAACGGGGGCAATCTGGAAACACCATATATTTT.

CDR3 in amino acids: CSVRGGQHYEQYF. CDR3 nucleotide sequence: TGCAGCGTCCGTGGGGGACAGCACTACGAGCAGTACTTC. This chain uses TRBV29-1 with TRBJ2-7, with TRBD1 identical over 7 bases. The CDR3 totals 13 residues. CDR1 and CDR2 (germline): SQVTM, ANQGSEA. V dropped 6 bases and J dropped 3; count of bases not matched to a gene: 8.

Only one count was recorded for this clone. J is TRBJ1-1 and V is TRBV5-4, with 7 bases matching TRBD1. This CDR3 spans 16 amino acids. J was trimmed by 1 base and V by 4 bases; bases with no gene match: 10. Germline CDR1 reads SGHNT; CDR2 reads YYREEE (reference sequence). The CDR3 DNA sequence: TGTGCCAGCAGCGCCGACAGGGTACTCACGAACACTGAAGCTTTCTTT. Translated, it gives CASSADRVLTNTEAFF.

V is TRBV30 and J is TRBJ1-4; 7 bases fit TRBD1. Looked up from germline, CDR1 is GTSNPN and CDR2 is SVGIG (reference sequence). The CDR3 has 15 residues. The trim removed 5 bases at V and 0 bases at J, leaving 6 bases unmatched. The CDR3: CAWGWDSSTNEKLFF. DNA of the CDR3: TGTGCCTGGGGTTGGGACAGCTCAACTAATGAAAAACTGTTTTTT.

The chain recombines TRBV4-2 with TRBJ1-2; D is unclear. The length of the CDR3 is 16 residues. The V gene's germline CDR1 is LGHNA and CDR2 YNFKEQ. Trimming pared 0 bases from V and 1 base from J, leaving 12 bases between. The CDR3 DNA follows: TGTGCCAGCAGCCAAGATAAGGGCGCCCTTAACTATGGCTACACCTTC. It codes for CASSQDKGALNYGYTF.

The chain has TRBV6-4 and TRBJ2-3; 7 bases fit TRBD2. Germline V CDR1 and CDR2: MRHNA, SNTAGT. This CDR3 has 13 amino acids. V dropped 6 bases and J dropped 6; count of bases not matched to a gene: 6. This CDR3 reads CASSPTGGDTQYF. In DNA form, the CDR3 reads TGTGCCAGCAGCCCGACCGGGGGGGATACGCAGTATTTT.